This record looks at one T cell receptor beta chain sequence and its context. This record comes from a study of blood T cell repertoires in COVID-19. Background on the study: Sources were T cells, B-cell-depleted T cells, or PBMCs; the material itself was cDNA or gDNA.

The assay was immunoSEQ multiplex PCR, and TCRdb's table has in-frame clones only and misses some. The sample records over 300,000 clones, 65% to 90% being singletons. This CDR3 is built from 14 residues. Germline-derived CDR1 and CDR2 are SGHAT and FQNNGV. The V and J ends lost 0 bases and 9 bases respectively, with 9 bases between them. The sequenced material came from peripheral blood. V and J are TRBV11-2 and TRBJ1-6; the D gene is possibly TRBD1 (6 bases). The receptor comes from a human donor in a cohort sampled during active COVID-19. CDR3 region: CASSLDLGASPLHF. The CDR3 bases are TGTGCCAGCAGCTTAGATCTGGGGGCTTCACCCCTCCACTTT.